This T cell receptor (beta chain) is drawn from a study of radiotherapy plus CTLA-4 blockade in lung cancer. Study-level information: Among enrolled patients, roughly 17% responded and around 30% achieved disease control.

People whose metastatic non-small-cell lung cancer was chemo-refractory got focal radiation along with CTLA-4 blockade by ipilimumab. This CDR3 contains 16 residues. The V gene lost 7 bases and the J gene lost 0 bases, with 21 bases spanning the gap. Germline V CDR1 and CDR2: SQVTM, ANQGSEA. Some clones are missing from TCRdb's copy, which holds only in-frame ones; the method was immunoSEQ multiplex PCR. Of approximately 85,000 clones listed, about 83% are singletons. This clone came up a few times. This sequence joins TRBV29-1 and TRBJ1-2, with D unresolved. This TCR derives from a human donor with non-small cell lung cancer that progressed on radiotherapy plus ipilimumab. The starting material was peripheral blood, obtained from a patient treated with radiotherapy plus ipilimumab. In DNA, the CDR3 is TGCAGCGGATACAACGTCGGGTTATTAGCTAACTATGGCTACACCTTC. Protein: CSGYNVGLLANYGYTF.